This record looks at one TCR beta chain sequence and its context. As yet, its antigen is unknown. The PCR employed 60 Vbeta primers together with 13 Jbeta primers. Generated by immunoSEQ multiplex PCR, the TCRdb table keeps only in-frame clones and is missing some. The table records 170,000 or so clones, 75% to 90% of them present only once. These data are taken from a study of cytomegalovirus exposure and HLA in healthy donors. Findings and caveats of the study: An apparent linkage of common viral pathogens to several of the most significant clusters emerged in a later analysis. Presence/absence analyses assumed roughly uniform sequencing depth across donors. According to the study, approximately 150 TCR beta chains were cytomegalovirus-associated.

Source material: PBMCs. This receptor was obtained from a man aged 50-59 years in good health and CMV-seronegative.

CDR3 nucleotides: TGTGCCAGCAGCCAGGACAGGGGTGATGGCTACACCTTC. Translated, it gives CASSQDRGDGYTF. J is TRBJ1-2 and V is TRBV7-2, with 9 positions matching TRBD1. The V segment lost 5 bases and the J segment 6 bases; nucleotides outside the gene matches: 4. The CDR3 runs to 13 residues. Germline lookup yields CDR1 SGHTA and CDR2 FQGNSA.